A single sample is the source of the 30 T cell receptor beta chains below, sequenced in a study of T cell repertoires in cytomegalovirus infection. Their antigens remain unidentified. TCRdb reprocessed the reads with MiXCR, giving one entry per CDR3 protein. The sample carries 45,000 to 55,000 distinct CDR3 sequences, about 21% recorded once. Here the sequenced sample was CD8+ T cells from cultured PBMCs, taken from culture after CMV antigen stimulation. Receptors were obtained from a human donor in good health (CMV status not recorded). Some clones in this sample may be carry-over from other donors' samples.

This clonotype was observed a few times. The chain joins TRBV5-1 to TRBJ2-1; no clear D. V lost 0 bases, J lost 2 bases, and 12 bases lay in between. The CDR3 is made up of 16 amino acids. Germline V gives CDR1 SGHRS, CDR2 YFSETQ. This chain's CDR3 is CASSLGLLPPYNEQFF. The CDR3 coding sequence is TGCGCCAGCAGCTTGGGGCTACTGCCCCCCTACAATGAGCAGTTCTTC.

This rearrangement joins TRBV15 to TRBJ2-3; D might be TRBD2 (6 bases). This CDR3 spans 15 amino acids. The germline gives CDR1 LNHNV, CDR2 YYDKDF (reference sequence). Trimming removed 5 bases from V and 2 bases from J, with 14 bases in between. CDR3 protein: CATSRSGTLTDTQYF. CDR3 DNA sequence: TGTGCCACCAGCCGTAGCGGTACTCTCACAGATACGCAGTATTTT.

CDR3 DNA sequence: TGTGCCAGCAGTTTCCTTGGCCTCGGGACGGATACGCAGTATTTT. Amino acid sequence: CASSFLGLGTDTQYF. The chain combines TRBV28 with TRBJ2-3; TRBD1 or TRBD2 may be the D gene (5 bases each). Germline CDR1 and CDR2: MDHEN and SYDVKM. V shed 3 bases and J shed 6 bases, with 16 bases lying between them. There are 15 residues in the CDR3.

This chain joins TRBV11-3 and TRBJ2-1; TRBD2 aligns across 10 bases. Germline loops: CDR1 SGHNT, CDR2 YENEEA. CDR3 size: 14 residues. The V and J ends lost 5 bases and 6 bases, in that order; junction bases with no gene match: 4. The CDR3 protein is CASSPLAGANEQFF. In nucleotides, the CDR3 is TGTGCCAGCAGCCCTCTAGCGGGGGCCAATGAGCAGTTCTTC.

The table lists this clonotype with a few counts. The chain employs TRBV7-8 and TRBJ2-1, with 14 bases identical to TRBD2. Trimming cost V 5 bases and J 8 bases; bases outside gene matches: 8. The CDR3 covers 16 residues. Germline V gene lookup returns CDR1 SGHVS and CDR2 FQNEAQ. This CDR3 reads CASSLWTSGRRDEQFF. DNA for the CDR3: TGTGCCAGCAGCCTGTGGACTAGCGGGAGGAGGGATGAGCAGTTCTTC.

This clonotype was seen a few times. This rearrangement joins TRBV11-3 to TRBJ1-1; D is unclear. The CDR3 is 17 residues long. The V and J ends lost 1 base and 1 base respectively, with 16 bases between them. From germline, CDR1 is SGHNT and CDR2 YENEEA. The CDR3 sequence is CASSLGPSKGANTEAFF. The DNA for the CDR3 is TGTGCCAGCAGCTTAGGTCCCTCCAAGGGAGCGAACACTGAAGCTTTCTTT. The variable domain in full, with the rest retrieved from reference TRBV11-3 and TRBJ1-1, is EAGVVQSPRYKIIEKKQPVAFWCNPISGHNTLYWYLQNLGQGPELLIRYENEEAVDDSQLPKDRFSAERLKGVDSTLKIQPAELGDSAVYLCASSLGPSKGANTEAFFGQGTRLTVV.

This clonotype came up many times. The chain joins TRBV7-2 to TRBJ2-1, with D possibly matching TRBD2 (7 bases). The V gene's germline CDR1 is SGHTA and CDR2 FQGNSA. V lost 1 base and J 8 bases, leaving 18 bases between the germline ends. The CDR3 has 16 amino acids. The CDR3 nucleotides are TGTGCCAGCAGCTTAGGGCGGGGGAGAGGGGGTGATGAGCAGTTCTTC. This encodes CASSLGRGRGGDEQFF.

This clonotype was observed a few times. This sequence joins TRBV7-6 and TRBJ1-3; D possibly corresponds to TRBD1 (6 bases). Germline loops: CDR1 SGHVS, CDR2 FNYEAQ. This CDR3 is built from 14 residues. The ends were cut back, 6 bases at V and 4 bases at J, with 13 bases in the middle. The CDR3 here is CASRDQGLGNTIYF. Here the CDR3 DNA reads TGTGCCAGCAGAGACCAGGGGTTAGGAAACACCATATATTTT.

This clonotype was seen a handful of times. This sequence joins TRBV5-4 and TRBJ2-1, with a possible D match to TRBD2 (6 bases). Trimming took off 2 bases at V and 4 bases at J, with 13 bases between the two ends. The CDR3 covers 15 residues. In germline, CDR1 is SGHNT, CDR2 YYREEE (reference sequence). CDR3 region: CASSLFGSGYNEQFF. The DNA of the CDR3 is TGTGCCAGCAGCTTATTCGGGAGTGGTTACAATGAGCAGTTCTTC.

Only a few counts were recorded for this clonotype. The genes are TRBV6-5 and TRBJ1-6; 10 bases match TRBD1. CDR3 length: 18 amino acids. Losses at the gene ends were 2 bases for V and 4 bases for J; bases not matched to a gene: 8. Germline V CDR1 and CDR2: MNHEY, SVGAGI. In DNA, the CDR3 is TGTGCCAGCAGTTACCTCGGGACAGGGGTCTTATATAATTCACCCCTCCACTTT. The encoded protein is CASSYLGTGVLYNSPLHF.

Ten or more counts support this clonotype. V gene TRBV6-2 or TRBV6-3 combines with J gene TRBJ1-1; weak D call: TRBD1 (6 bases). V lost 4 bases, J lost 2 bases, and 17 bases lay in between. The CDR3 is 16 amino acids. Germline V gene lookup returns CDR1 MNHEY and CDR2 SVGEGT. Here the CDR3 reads CASSSSWGGRNTEAFF. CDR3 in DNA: TGTGCCAGCAGTTCCTCATGGGGGGGCCGAAACACTGAAGCTTTCTTT.

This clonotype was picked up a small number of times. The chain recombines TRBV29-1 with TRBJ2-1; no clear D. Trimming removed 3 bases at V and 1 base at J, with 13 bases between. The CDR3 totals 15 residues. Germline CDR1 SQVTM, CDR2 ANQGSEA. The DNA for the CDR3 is TGCAGCGTTGATGCCGGGTTGAGGTCCTACAATGAGCAGTTCTTC. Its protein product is CSVDAGLRSYNEQFF.

This CDR3 reads CASILGTGPDNEQFF. Written as DNA, the CDR3 is TGTGCCAGCATCCTAGGGACAGGACCGGACAATGAGCAGTTCTTC. This rearrangement joins TRBV5-6 to TRBJ2-1, with 8 bases aligning to TRBD1. This CDR3 has 15 amino acids. The germline CDR1 and CDR2 sequences are SGHDT and YYEEEE. With V trimmed by 6 bases and J by 5 bases, 10 bases remained unmatched.

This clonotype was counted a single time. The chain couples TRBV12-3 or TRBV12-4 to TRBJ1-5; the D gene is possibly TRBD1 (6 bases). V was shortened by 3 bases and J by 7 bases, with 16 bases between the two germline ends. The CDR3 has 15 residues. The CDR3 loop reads CASSFSGRGWQPQHF. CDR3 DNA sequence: TGTGCCAGCAGTTTCAGCGGCAGGGGATGGCAGCCCCAGCATTTT.

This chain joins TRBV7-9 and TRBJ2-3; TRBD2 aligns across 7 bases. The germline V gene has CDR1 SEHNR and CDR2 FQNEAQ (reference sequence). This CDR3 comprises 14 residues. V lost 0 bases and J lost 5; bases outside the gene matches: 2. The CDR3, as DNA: TGTGCCAGCAGCTTAGCGGCTAGCGGAGATACGCAGTATTTT. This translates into CASSLAASGDTQYF.

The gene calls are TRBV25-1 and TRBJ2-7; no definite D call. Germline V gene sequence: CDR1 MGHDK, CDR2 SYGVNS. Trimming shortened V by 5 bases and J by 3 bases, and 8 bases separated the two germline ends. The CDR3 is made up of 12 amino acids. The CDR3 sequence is CASSQGFYEQYF. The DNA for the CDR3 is TGTGCCAGCAGTCAAGGGTTCTACGAGCAGTACTTC.

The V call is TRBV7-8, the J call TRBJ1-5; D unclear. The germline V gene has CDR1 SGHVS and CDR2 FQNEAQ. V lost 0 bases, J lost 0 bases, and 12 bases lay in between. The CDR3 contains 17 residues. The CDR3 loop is CASSLAPEGYSNQPQHF. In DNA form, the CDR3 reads TGTGCCAGCAGCTTAGCCCCCGAAGGGTATAGCAATCAGCCCCAGCATTTT.

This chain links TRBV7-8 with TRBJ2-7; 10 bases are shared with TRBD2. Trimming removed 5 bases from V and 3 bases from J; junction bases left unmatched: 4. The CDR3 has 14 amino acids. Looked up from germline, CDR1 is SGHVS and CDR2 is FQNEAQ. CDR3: CASSPRLAGYEQYF. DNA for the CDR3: TGTGCCAGCAGCCCAAGACTAGCGGGCTACGAGCAGTACTTC.

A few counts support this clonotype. The CDR3 loop is CSARGPSSALSYNEQFF. The CDR3 region has the DNA TGCAGTGCTAGAGGTCCTTCTAGCGCACTGTCCTACAATGAGCAGTTCTTC. The chain combines TRBV20-1 with TRBJ2-1; TRBD2 might be the D (6 bases). V was shortened by 1 base and J by 1 base, with 17 bases between the two germline ends. There are 17 residues in the CDR3. Germline V gene data show CDR1 as DFQATT and CDR2 as SNEGSKA (reference sequence).

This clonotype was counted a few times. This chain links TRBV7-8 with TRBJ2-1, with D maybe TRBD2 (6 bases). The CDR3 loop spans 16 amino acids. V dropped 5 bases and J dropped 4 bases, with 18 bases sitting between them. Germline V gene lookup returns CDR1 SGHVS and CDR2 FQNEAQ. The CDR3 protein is CASSPFPTRGYNEQFF. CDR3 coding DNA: TGTGCCAGCAGCCCATTCCCGACTAGGGGATACAATGAGCAGTTCTTC.

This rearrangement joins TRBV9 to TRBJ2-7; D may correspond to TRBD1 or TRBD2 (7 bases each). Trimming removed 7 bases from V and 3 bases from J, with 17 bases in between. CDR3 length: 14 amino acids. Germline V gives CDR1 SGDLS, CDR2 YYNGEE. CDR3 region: CASGGDREGYEQYF. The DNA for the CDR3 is TGTGCCAGCGGGGGAGACAGGGAGGGCTACGAGCAGTACTTC.

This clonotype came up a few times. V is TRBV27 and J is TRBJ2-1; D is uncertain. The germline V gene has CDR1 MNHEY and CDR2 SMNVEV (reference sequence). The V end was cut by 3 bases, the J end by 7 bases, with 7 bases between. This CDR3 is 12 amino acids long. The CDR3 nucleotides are TGTGCCAGCAGTTTTGGCGGAAATGAGCAGTTCTTC. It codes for CASSFGGNEQFF.

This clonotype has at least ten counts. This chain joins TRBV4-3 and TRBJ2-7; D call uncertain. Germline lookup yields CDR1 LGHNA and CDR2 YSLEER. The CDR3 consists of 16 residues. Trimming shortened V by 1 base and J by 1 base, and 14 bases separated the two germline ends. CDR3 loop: CASSQGSVTPSYEQYF. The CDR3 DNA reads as TGCGCCAGCAGCCAAGGTTCCGTGACTCCTTCCTACGAGCAGTACTTC.

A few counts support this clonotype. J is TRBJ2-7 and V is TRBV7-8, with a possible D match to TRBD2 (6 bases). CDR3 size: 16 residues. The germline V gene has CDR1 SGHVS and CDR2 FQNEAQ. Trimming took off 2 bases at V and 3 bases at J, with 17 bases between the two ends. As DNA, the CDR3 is TGTGCCAGCAGCTTACCCCCCCGGTCTAGCGACTACGAGCAGTACTTC. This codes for CASSLPPRSSDYEQYF.

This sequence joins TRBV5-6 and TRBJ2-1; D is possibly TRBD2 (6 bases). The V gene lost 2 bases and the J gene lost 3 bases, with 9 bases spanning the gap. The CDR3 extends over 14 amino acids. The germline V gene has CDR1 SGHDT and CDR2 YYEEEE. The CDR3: CASSFGTFYNEQFF. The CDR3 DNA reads TGTGCCAGCAGCTTTGGGACTTTCTACAATGAGCAGTTCTTC.

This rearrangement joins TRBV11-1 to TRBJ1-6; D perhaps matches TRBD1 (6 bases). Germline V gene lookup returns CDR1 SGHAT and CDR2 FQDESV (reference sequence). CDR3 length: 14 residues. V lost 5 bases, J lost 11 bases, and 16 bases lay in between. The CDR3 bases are TGTGCCAGCAGCCAAGGGTACAGGGAAACACCCCTCCACTTT. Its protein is CASSQGYRETPLHF.

CDR3 coding DNA: TGTGCCAGCAGCCAAGACCAACCACGAATAACAGGGGGTGGCGAGACCCAGTACTTC. Protein: CASSQDQPRITGGGETQYF. The gene calls are TRBV4-2 and TRBJ2-5; 8 bases are a match to TRBD1. J was trimmed by 5 bases and V by 0 bases; bases with no gene match: 17. CDR1 and CDR2 from the germline V gene are LGHNA and YNFKEQ. This CDR3 is 19 amino acids long.

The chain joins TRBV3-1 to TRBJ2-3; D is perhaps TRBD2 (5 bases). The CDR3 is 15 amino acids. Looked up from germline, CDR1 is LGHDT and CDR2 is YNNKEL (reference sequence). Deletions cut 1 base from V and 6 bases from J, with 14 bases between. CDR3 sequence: CASSQGFARGDTQYF. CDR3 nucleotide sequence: TGTGCCAGCAGCCAAGGTTTCGCTAGAGGGGATACGCAGTATTTT.

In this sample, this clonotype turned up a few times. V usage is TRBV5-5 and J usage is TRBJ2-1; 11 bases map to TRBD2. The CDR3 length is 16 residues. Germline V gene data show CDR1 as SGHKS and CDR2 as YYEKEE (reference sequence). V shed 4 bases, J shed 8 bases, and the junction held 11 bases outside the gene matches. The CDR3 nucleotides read TGTGCCAGCAGCCCGCTGACTAGCGGGGAGTTCCATGAGCAGTTCTTC. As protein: CASSPLTSGEFHEQFF.

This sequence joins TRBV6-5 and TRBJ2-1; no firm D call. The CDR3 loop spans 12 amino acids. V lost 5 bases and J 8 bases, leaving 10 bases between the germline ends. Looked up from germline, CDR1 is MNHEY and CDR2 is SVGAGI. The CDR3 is CASSPLSDEQFF. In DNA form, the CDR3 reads TGTGCCAGCAGTCCCCTCTCGGATGAGCAGTTCTTC.